This T cell receptor beta chain is drawn from a study of vaccination effects on CD4 cells after COVID-19. Clones were sequenced by immunoSEQ multiplex PCR, and TCRdb holds only the in-frame ones, with some missing. The sample yields fewer than 35,000 clones, around two thirds seen once. The V end was cut by 5 bases, the J end by 4 bases, with 20 bases between. This CDR3 has 16 residues. Germline assignment: CDR1 SEHNR and CDR2 FQNEAQ (reference sequence). There are a few counts of this clone. Its antigen is as yet unknown. Cells that had been cultured for 10 days were the source of isolated CD4+ T cells. Two-dose BNT162b2 or mRNA-1273 vaccination was given to participants.

This material consisted of CD4+ T cells from PBMCs cultured without peptide, taken after COVID-19 vaccination. This TCR was sampled from a human donor who received a COVID-19 vaccine. The chain recombines TRBV7-9 with TRBJ1-2, with D perhaps TRBD1 (5 bases). The CDR3 sequence is CASSPRQTPIGYGYTF. Written as DNA, the CDR3 is TGTGCCAGCAGCCCCCGACAGACCCCCATAGGCTATGGCTACACCTTC.